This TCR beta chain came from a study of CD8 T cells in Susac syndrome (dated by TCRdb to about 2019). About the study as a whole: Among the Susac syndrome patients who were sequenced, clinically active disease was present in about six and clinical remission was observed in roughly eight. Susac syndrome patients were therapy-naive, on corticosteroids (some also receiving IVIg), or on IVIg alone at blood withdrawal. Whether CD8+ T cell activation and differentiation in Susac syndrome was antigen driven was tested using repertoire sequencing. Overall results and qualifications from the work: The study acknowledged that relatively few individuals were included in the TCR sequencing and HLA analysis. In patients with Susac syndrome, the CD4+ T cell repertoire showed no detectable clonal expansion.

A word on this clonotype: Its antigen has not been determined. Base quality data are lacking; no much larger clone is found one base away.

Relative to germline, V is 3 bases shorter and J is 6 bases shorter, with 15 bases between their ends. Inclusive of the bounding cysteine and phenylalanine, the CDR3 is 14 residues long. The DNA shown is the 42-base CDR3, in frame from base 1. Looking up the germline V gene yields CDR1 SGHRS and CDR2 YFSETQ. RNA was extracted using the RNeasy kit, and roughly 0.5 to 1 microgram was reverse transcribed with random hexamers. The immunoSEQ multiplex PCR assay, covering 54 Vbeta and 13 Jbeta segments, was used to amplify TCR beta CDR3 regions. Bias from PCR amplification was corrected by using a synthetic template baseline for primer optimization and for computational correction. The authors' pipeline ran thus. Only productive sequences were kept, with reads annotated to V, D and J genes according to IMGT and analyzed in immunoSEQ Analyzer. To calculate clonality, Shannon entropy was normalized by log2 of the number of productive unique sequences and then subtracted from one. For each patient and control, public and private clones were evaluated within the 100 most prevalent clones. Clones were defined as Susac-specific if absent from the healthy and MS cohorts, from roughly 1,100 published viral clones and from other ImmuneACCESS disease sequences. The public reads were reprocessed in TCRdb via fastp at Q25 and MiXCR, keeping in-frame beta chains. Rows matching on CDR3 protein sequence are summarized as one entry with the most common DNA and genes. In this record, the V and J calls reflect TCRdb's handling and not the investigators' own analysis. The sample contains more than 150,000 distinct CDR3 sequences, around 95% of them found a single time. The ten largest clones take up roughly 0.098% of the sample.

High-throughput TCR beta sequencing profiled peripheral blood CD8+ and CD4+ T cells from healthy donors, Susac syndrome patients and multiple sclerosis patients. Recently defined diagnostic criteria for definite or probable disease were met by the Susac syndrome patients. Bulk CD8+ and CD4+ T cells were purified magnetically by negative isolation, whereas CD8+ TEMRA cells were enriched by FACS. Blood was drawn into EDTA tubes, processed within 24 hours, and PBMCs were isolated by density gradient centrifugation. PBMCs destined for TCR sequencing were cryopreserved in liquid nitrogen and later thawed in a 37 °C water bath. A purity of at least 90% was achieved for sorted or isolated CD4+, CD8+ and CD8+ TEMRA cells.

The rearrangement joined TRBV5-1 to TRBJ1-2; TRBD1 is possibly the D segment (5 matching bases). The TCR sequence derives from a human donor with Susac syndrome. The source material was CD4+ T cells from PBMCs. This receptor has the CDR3 CASSWDGQQNGYTF. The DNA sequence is TGCGCCAGCAGCTGGGACGGCCAACAGAATGGCTACACCTTC.